This note documents a single TCR beta chain sequence. Antigen: not known. In each case, RNA was isolated and then reverse transcribed into cDNA as the sequencing template. Measured with immunoSEQ multiplex PCR; TCRdb has only the in-frame clones, and not every one. The sample has about 200,000 clones, over 60% seen once. This sample is part of a study of CD8+ T cells in alopecia areata. Study information: The study gave tofacitinib for 6 to 18 months, then 6 months off drug. The share of scalp area affected provided the severity score for treated patients. Regarding the study as a whole: Lesional scalp, notably in alopecia totalis/universalis, had clonality above that of normal scalp.

Treatment of the sample: oral pan-JAK inhibitor, 5-10 mg twice daily. This TCR came from a human donor with alopecia areata. Specimen: CD4+ T cells sorted from blood, collected at week 4, from a patient treated with tofacitinib.

The CDR3 DNA sequence: TGTGCCAGCAGCTTAGGACTAGCTGGGCAGTACTTC. Its translation is CASSLGLAGQYF. This chain uses TRBV7-9 with TRBJ2-7; 7 nucleotides match TRBD2. The CDR3 covers 12 residues. Trimming removed 1 base from V and 9 bases from J; junction bases left unmatched: 3. Germline V CDR1 and CDR2: SEHNR, FQNEAQ (reference sequence).